This entry describes one TCR beta chain. As handled by the study authors: Reference gene primer amplification in the assay estimated nucleated cell counts. Generated by immunoSEQ multiplex PCR, the TCRdb table keeps only in-frame clones and is missing some. From that table come the V and J calls and clone size; the DNA was used to work out D and trimming. Of approximately 75,000 clones listed, approximately 80% were seen once; the top ten hold approximately 7%. V was trimmed by 0 bases and J by 9 bases, leaving 20 bases between them. Germline V gene sequence: CDR1 SQVTM, CDR2 ANQGSEA. The CDR3 length is 16 residues. These data come from a study of blood T cell repertoires in COVID-19.

Input material: peripheral blood. The chain carries TRBV29-1 and TRBJ2-2, with D perhaps matching TRBD2 (5 bases). The TCR originated in a man aged 25 to 40 with COVID-19, enrolled during active disease. The CDR3 bases are TGCAGCGTTGAAGACCCACTTGGGTCGGGGTGGAGGGAGCTGTTTTTT. The encoded protein is CSVEDPLGSGWRELFF.